These 5 T cell receptor beta chains were sequenced from one sample in a study of shared clonotypes between healthy human individuals. Assay used: immunoSEQ multiplex PCR; TCRdb lists only in-frame clones, some missing. The top ten clones hold 1.5% to 2% of a sample with about 660,000 clones, 74% of them seen once. The specimen sequenced was memory CD4+ T cells sorted from blood. The subset: CD45RA-negative fraction. The receptors shown here come from a woman aged 25 to 39 in good health.

The chain employs TRBV28 and TRBJ2-1; 11 bases are a match to TRBD2. The germline V gene has CDR1 MDHEN and CDR2 SYDVKM. The CDR3 length is 13 residues. Trimming took 6 bases from V and 7 from J; bases not matched to a gene: 2. The CDR3 loop is CASSRTSGNEQFF. CDR3 in DNA: TGTGCCAGCAGCCGGACTAGCGGGAATGAGCAGTTCTTC.

This clone was observed at least ten times. The gene calls are TRBV6-1 and TRBJ1-4, with D possibly TRBD1 on 5 matching bases. Germline V gives CDR1 MNHNS, CDR2 SASEGT. V lost 4 bases and J lost 4, with 13 bases in between. This CDR3 region has 15 residues. CDR3 bases: TGTGCCAGCAGTGTGCGACAGAGAGATAATGAAAAACTGTTTTTT. This sequence encodes CASSVRQRDNEKLFF.

V gene TRBV4-1 combines with J gene TRBJ2-5, with TRBD2 matching over 8 bases. The V segment lost 1 base and the J segment 5 bases; nucleotides outside the gene matches: 15. Germline V gene lookup returns CDR1 MGHRA and CDR2 YSYEKL. The CDR3 runs to 18 residues. DNA of the CDR3: TGCGCCAGCAGCCAAGGGACCATTTCCACGGGAGGGTATGAGACCCAGTACTTC. It encodes CASSQGTISTGGYETQYF.

The chain employs TRBV15 and TRBJ1-2, with TRBD1 as a possible D gene (5 bases). V lost 3 bases, J lost 8 bases, and 13 bases lay in between. The germline CDR1 and CDR2 sequences are LNHNV and YYDKDF (reference sequence). The CDR3 has 13 amino acids. CDR3 DNA: TGTGCCACCAGCAGGGCCTCGGGGCTGGGCTACACCTTC. Its translation: CATSRASGLGYTF.

The chain joins TRBV28 to TRBJ2-1; D might be TRBD2 (6 bases). Germline lookup yields CDR1 MDHEN and CDR2 SYDVKM. V gave up 8 bases and J gave up 4 bases, with 18 bases separating them. CDR3 size: 15 residues. In DNA form, the CDR3 reads TGTGCCAGCTATCGGAACGGGAGAATTTACAATGAGCAGTTCTTC. Protein: CASYRNGRIYNEQFF.